The T cell receptor (beta chain) described here comes from a study of cytomegalovirus exposure and HLA in healthy donors (TCRdb year 2017). Regarding the study in general: In an earlier analysis of 587 of the donors, 250 to 350 Gb of sequence data and just under 120 million unique TCR beta sequences from about 190 million T cells were reported. An early release that covered approximately 600 HLA-typed donors contained approximately 300 gigabases of sequencing data and 70 million to 100 million unique TCR sequences. Both class I and class II loci were covered by HLA typing, at four-digit resolution. The study combined high-throughput TCR immunosequencing, statistical association of individual TCRs with disease status, and machine learning to predict cytomegalovirus infection status. About five DR-DQ haplotypes were treated as single units for association and clustering because of strong linkage in the cohort. A later genetic analysis used genome-wide SNP genotypes for about three fifths of the 666 donors, treating that subset as a discovery cohort. Of the roughly 400 genotyped donors, 65% to 90% fell in the genetic ancestry cluster associated with self-reported Caucasian donors. Across about 380 genotyped donors of the cohort, an average of roughly 250,000 unique TCR beta nucleotide sequences per donor were sequenced, and roughly 18% of those sequences were non-productive. The study profiled the T cell repertoires of hundreds of subjects by immunosequencing and related them to cytomegalovirus serostatus. To study patterns of TCR occurrence, a later analysis re-analyzed previously published TCR beta repertoires from 700 or so donors and added high-resolution HLA genotyping. Donor age, sex, ethnicity and CMV serostatus were compiled together with the repertoire data. Every repertoire in the discovery cohort had been generated on one and the same sequencing platform. Rather than using new phenotypic data, the later analysis identified candidate immune exposures from TCR beta sequences and from how often those sequences occurred across donors. The aim of the study was to test whether cataloging public T cell receptors could identify signatures of past pathogen exposure. To decide whether each TCR beta V gene segment behaved as functional or pseudogenic, an earlier analysis of some 540 of the donors relied on high-throughput TCR beta sequencing. Typing coverage varied by locus: roughly 629-640 donors for A, B, C, DRB1 and DQB1; approximately 500 for DQA1; 606 for DPA1; approximately 450 for DPB1. Along with the approximately 650-subject first cohort, a separate validation cohort of roughly 110 different subjects was used.

The cohort was made up of roughly 670 healthy bone marrow donors. All cohort members were sampled while nominally healthy, although unrecorded immune exposures were likely present. The donor tested CMV seropositive and was one of the 289 seropositive cohort members. Each donor provided a peripheral blood sample, and peripheral blood mononuclear cells were used for TCR beta sequencing. The Qiagen DNeasy Blood Extraction Kit was used to extract genomic DNA from the blood cell samples. Comment on this clone: Its antigen remains undetermined. Qualities for individual bases were not recorded, and no much larger clone is one base off.

Points the paper makes about the study in general: In vitro tests confirmed that a few of the cytomegalovirus-associated TCR beta chains recognize cytomegalovirus antigens. According to a later genetic analysis, donors in an Asian-associated ancestry cluster had fewer N-insertions in productive TCRs than the roughly 670-donor mean. At a false discovery rate of 0.05, a later analysis linked 16,000 or so TCR beta sequences to specific HLA alleles. The authors suggested that the approach could potentially be extended to other disease states and immunological phenotypes. In a later analysis, HLA-associated TCR beta chains showed more clonal expansion and lower generation probabilities than non-associated chains that were equally common. Sequencing depth was assumed to be roughly uniform across donors in the presence/absence analyses, though that assumption may not hold. The classifier was reported to diagnose cytomegalovirus status with high specificity and sensitivity in both the original and validation cohorts. A cluster of highly shared sequence variants was judged likely to represent a technical artifact of the sequencing pipeline. Correlated functional status among segregating V segments might be attributable to linkage disequilibrium, but an unknown experimental factor could not be ruled out. In a later analysis, the rate of TCR association differed among HLA loci, with DRB1 alleles having the most associated TCRs and HLA-C alleles having the fewest. Because HLA typing was unavailable for some donors at each locus, only the typed subset was used in association tests. A later analysis found that most CMV-associated TCR beta chains appeared HLA-restricted, with HLA associations seemingly driven largely by CMV exposure. When HLA alleles, especially DR and DQ, strongly co-occurred, TCR associations were difficult to assign to individual alleles. In a later analysis, several top co-occurrence clusters were reported to appear linked to parvovirus B19, influenza, CMV and Epstein-Barr virus. Because counts were too low, seventeen rarely observed V segments, including chromosome 9 orphons, were excluded from the earlier analysis of several hundred of the donors. In a later genetic analysis, a missense DCLRE1C variant was associated with V-gene and J-gene trimming of TCR beta chains, and the association was replicated in an independent cohort. In this cohort, only TCR beta chains were sequenced, and detectable features were limited by the absence of alpha or paired-chain data. An earlier analysis of approximately 540 of the donors showed that most TCR beta V segments appeared in productive rearrangements either about 87% or about 30% of the time, which broadly matched IMGT annotations. The study gave a list of around 170 TCR beta chains associated with cytomegalovirus. Immune exposure information for the cohort was limited to CMV serostatus. Across donors, most TCR sequences were observed very rarely, whereas some public TCRs were present in many individuals. A further reported finding was that TCR beta sequences accurately predicted the HLA-A and HLA-B alleles for most subjects in the first cohort.

The library was obtained by the immunoSEQ multiplex PCR assay. For the multiplex PCR, a mixture combining 60 forward primers for TCR Vbeta segments and 13 reverse primers for TCR Jbeta segments was used. The CDR3 region of rearranged TCR beta genes was amplified from genomic DNA by a multiplex PCR assay. The amplified TCR beta libraries were sequenced on the Illumina HiSeq System as 87-base-pair reads. The original methods were these. Across the 670 or so repertoires, a later analysis counted 75 million to 90 million unique TCR beta chains, roughly 11 million of which were shared by at least two donors. Raw reads were error-corrected and collapsed into unique sequences with a nearest-neighbor algorithm that merged closely related sequences to remove PCR and sequencing errors. Alignment of CDR3 sequences to IMGT reference sequences was used to assign V, D and J gene segments. For a sequence to be retained, a match of at least six nucleotides was required to both a V gene segment and a J gene segment. A rearrangement was called productive if the CDR3 had no stop codons and remained in frame with V and J, and every other rearrangement was called non-productive. Following IMGT convention, CDR3 was defined as the stretch from the second conserved V-encoded cysteine up to the conserved J-encoded phenylalanine. The earlier analysis of about 500 of the donors excluded sequences that lacked an unambiguous match to a single V gene segment. An earlier analysis of a few hundred of the donors classified V segments as functional when productive rearrangements were above 56.7% and as segregating when the standard deviation between donors was above 5%. A statistical classification framework was built for diagnosing cytomegalovirus status from the catalog of TCR beta chain sequences. V and J gene assignment, in a later analysis, came from comparing TCR nucleotide sequences with IMGT/GENE-DB human TR gene sequences. A later analysis assigned CDR3 sequences and most-parsimonious VDJ recombination scenarios with the TCRdist pipeline. In a later analysis, each TCR beta chain was defined by its CDR3 amino acid sequence together with its V-gene family, and reads lacking a unique V-gene family were excluded. As a way to deal with suspected cross-contamination and a sequencing artifact, a later analysis dropped 500 to 700 nucleotide sequences that were highly shared and had low generation probability. In a later analysis, a clonal expansion index was calculated for each public chain from normalized within-repertoire ranks of inferred template counts. In a later analysis, generation probabilities were computed with a VDJ recombination model fitted to out-of-frame rearrangements, and the resulting probabilities were checked against IGoR. Hypergeometric tests were used in a later analysis to score TCR-TCR, TCR-HLA and TCR-CMV co-occurrence, with a repertoire-size bias correction applied to the TCR pairs. In a later analysis, false discovery rates were estimated by permuting HLA or CMV assignments 20 times. In a later analysis, co-occurring TCRs were grouped with DBSCAN, and TCRdist sequence similarity was added when clustering was performed within HLA-allele-positive subsets. Co-occurrence clustering excluded repertoires with fewer than 30,000 or more than 120,000 public chains, plus five with anomalous nucleotide sharing. In TCRdb, the immuneACCESS table is reduced to in-frame sequences with V and J assigned. These tables do not hold every clone; where another copy was compared, an unresolved V gene accounts for under half, and the others remain unexplained. That table supplies the V and J calls and clone size; D and trimming were determined from the DNA. Across this sample there are roughly 150,000 clones, with around two thirds seen only once. The top ten constitute about 9.4% of the sample.

The sequenced sample was PBMCs. This sequence originates from a man aged 25-45 years in good health and CMV-seropositive.

The encoded CDR3 is CASGLLLRTSATYNEQFF. The nucleotide sequence reads TGTGCTAGTGGTTTGTTACTGAGGACTAGCGCTACCTACAATGAGCAGTTCTTC. In this chain, TRBV12-5 is recombined with TRBJ2-1, with 9 bases in between that match TRBD2. The germline V gene sets CDR1 to LGHNT and CDR2 to FRNRAP. From V the trimming removes 2 bases and from J it removes 2 bases, while the gene matches leave 10 bases of the junction unaccounted for. From cysteine to phenylalanine, the CDR3 is 18 amino acids long. Left in the record is the CDR3 DNA by itself, 54 bases read in frame from the first base.